This T cell receptor beta chain was recovered during a study of T cells in Graves' hyperthyroidism and ophthalmopathy. This clonotype has only one observation. This may be a read error: a much more frequent sequence differs by one nucleotide. Lacking the conserved final phenylalanine or tryptophan, this CDR3 likely reflects a read error. The CDR3 totals 15 residues. The V end was cut by 3 bases, the J end by 11 bases, with 18 bases between. Germline loops: CDR1 SGHRS, CDR2 YFSETQ. RNA transcripts were the template for amplifying TCR beta CDR3 regions. A first-round RT-PCR of the TCR CDR3 used the HTBI primer set. TCRdb independently ran MiXCR on the multiplex PCR reads; one entry per CDR3 protein. The table records about 350,000 distinct CDR3 sequences, approximately 19% of them present only once.

The V call is TRBV5-1, the J call TRBJ2-6; no definite D call. Material for sequencing was blood. This clonotype was obtained from a woman aged 18-29 years with Graves' hyperthyroidism. CDR3 sequence: CASSSDVLGAYVLTL. As DNA, the CDR3 is TGCGCCAGCAGCTCGGATGTACTTGGTGCCTACGTCCTGACTCTC.